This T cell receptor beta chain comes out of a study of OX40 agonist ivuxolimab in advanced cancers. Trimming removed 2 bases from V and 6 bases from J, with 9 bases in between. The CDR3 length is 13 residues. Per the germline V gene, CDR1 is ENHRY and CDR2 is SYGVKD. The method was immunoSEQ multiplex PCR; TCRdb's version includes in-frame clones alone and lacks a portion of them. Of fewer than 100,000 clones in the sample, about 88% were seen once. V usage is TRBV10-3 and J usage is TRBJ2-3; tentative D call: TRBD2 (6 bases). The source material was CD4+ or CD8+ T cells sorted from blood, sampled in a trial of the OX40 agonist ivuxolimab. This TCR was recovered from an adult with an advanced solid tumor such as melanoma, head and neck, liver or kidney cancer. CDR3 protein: CAISEPGTDTQYF. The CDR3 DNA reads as TGTGCCATCAGTGAGCCGGGGACTGATACGCAGTATTTT.